The sequence of this TCR beta chain was determined in a study of blood T cells in healthy people across ages. Points from the study as a whole: Among T cells, TCR beta diversity per million cells dropped roughly linearly as age rose.

The CDR3 totals 16 residues. Germline CDR1 is LGHNA and CDR2 is YSLEER. A second PCR of 7 to 11 cycles used a sample-barcoded 5' primer and a J-beta primer mix. A single record per CDR3 protein comes from TCRdb applying MiXCR to the 5' RACE reads. The sample holds about 800,000 distinct CDR3 sequences, around 25% seen once. In its sample, this clonotype was seen many times. What it recognizes is unknown. These sequences were also reported in another study, on T cells of mothers and their children. That report notes: The whole RNA yield was converted to cDNA, approximately 1.6 ug per 15 ul. Related mother-child pairs shared slightly more overlap than unrelated pairs, but the difference was non-significant.

V gene TRBV4-3 combines with J gene TRBJ2-5, with TRBD2 matching over 10 bases. Matching the DNA end better, TRBJ2-7 makes the J call doubtful. Sequenced: blood. The receptor's source is a boy aged 5-17 years in good health. CDR3 nucleotide sequence: TGCGCCAGCAGCCAAGACCCTAGCGGGGGACCCTACGAGCAGTACTTC. This sequence encodes CASSQDPSGGPYEQYF.